The 27 T cell receptor beta chains reported below all come from one sample, sequenced in a study of T cells after posttransplantation cyclophosphamide. Cyclophosphamide on days +3 and +4 followed busulfan-fludarabine conditioning and a marrow graft. The assay was immunoSEQ multiplex PCR, and TCRdb's table has in-frame clones only and misses some. The data hold about 8,000 clones, with 85% to 90% observed a single time. The starting material was CD4+ T cells sorted from blood, obtained around 1,400 days after allogeneic stem cell transplant with posttransplant cyclophosphamide. Source of these receptors: a female patient between 50 and 60 years old who received an allogeneic stem cell transplant from a related donor, was CMV-positive, and had no GVHD. Some of the T cells might come from the graft donor.

This chain links TRBV7-9 with TRBJ1-1; TRBD1 is a possible D gene (5 bases). The germline V gene has CDR1 SEHNR and CDR2 FQNEAQ (reference sequence). The CDR3 contains 13 residues. The V end lost 5 bases, the J end lost 3 bases, and 10 bases lay between the germline ends. As DNA, the CDR3 is TGTGCCAGCAGCAGGGGTGTATACACTGAAGCTTTCTTT. Encoded protein: CASSRGVYTEAFF.

The chain is built from TRBV14 and TRBJ2-1; 8 bases match TRBD1. This CDR3 comprises 14 residues. Unmatched junction bases numbered 3, after V lost 4 bases and J lost 4 bases. Germline CDR1 and CDR2: SGHDN and FVKESK. CDR3 sequence (DNA): TGTGCCAGCAGCCTCCGGGACAGGTACAATGAGCAGTTCTTC. It is translated as CASSLRDRYNEQFF.

This clone has a single count. The chain couples TRBV2 to TRBJ2-1, with D tentatively TRBD1 (5 bases). This CDR3 has 13 residues. CDR1 is SNHLY and CDR2 is FYNNEI in the germline V gene. V lost 7 bases, J lost 3 bases, and 10 bases lay in between. The DNA of the CDR3 is TGTGCCAGCAATCAAGGGGTCTACAATGAGCAGTTCTTC. Its protein product is CASNQGVYNEQFF.

The chain is built from TRBV7-2 and TRBJ2-1, with 9 bases that match TRBD2. The germline V gene encodes CDR1 SGHTA and CDR2 FQGNSA. This CDR3 is built from 17 residues. J was trimmed by 12 bases and V by 0 bases; bases with no gene match: 15. CDR3 residues: CASSLAPSSGSRRVQFF. The CDR3 DNA follows: TGTGCCAGCAGCTTAGCGCCCAGTAGCGGGAGTCGTCGGGTGCAGTTCTTC.

This clone was found a few times. The V and J genes are TRBV19 and TRBJ1-3, with D possibly matching TRBD1 (6 bases). The CDR3 length is 17 residues. The V end was cut by 5 bases, the J end by 0 bases, with 17 bases between. From germline, CDR1 is LNHDA and CDR2 SQIVND (reference sequence). The CDR3 DNA sequence: TGTGCCAGTAGTTCCCAGGGCAGGGGACCCTCTGGAAACACCATATATTTT. Protein product: CASSSQGRGPSGNTIYF.

The V and J genes are TRBV7-2 and TRBJ2-2, with D perhaps TRBD2 (5 bases). V gave up 7 bases and J gave up 4 bases, with 19 bases separating them. The germline V gene has CDR1 SGHTA and CDR2 FQGNSA. The CDR3 loop spans 16 amino acids. CDR3 DNA: TGTGCCAGCACCCCATGGGGTCTAGCCCTCACCGGGGAGCTGTTTTTT. This gives the protein CASTPWGLALTGELFF.

DNA for the CDR3: TGTGCCAGCAGTTCCTCAGGGGGCGCGGTAGGACAGCCCCAGCATTTT. Amino acid sequence: CASSSSGGAVGQPQHF. This sequence joins TRBV27 and TRBJ1-5, with 8 bases matching TRBD1. This CDR3 region has 16 residues. CDR1 MNHEY and CDR2 SMNVEV come from the germline V gene (reference sequence). With 4 bases clipped from V and 7 bases from J, the junction kept 12 bases outside the gene matches.

The chain links TRBV5-1 to TRBJ2-1, with a possible D match to TRBD1 (6 bases). The V gene lost 5 bases and the J gene lost 1 base, with 13 bases spanning the gap. CDR3 size: 15 residues. The V gene's germline CDR1 is SGHRS and CDR2 YFSETQ. The CDR3 reads CASRGKGESYNEQFF. The CDR3 DNA reads TGCGCCAGCAGGGGGAAGGGGGAGTCCTACAATGAGCAGTTCTTC.

This chain links TRBV2 with TRBJ2-1, with 10 bases fitting TRBD2. The length of the CDR3 is 16 residues. The V and J ends lost 6 bases and 0 bases, in that order; junction bases with no gene match: 5. CDR1 is SNHLY, CDR2 FYNNEI, per germline. The CDR3 here is CASSGLAEVSYNEQFF. The CDR3 region has the DNA TGTGCCAGCAGCGGACTAGCGGAGGTCTCCTACAATGAGCAGTTCTTC. The full variable domain, completed using reference TRBV2 and TRBJ2-1, is EPEVTQTPSHQVTQMGQEVILRCVPISNHLYFYWYRQILGQKVEFLVSFYNNEISEKSEIFDDQFSVERPDGSNFTLKIRSTKLEDSAMYFCASSGLAEVSYNEQFFGPGTRLTVL.

This sequence joins TRBV18 and TRBJ2-5; 10 bases line up with TRBD1. V was pared by 3 bases and J by 4 bases, with 2 bases of the junction left unmatched. Germline V gene lookup returns CDR1 KGHSH and CDR2 LQKENI. The CDR3 is made up of 14 amino acids. CDR3 sequence: CASSPDRGGETQYF. In DNA, the CDR3 is TGTGCCAGCTCACCGGACAGGGGGGGAGAGACCCAGTACTTC. The full variable domain, its missing parts supplied by reference TRBV18 and TRBJ2-5, is NAGVMQNPRHLVRRRGQEARLRCSPMKGHSHVYWYRQLPEEGLKFMVYLQKENIIDESGMPKERFSAEFPKEGPSILRIQQVVRGDSAAYFCASSPDRGGETQYFGPGTRLLVL.

J is TRBJ2-7 and V is TRBV7-8; possible D gene TRBD2, 5 bases. The V gene's germline CDR1 is SGHVS and CDR2 FQNEAQ. CDR3 size: 12 residues. Trimming took 1 base from V and 6 from J, leaving 7 bases between them. The chain's CDR3 is CASSLVAREQYF. The CDR3 DNA is TGTGCCAGCAGCTTAGTAGCGCGCGAGCAGTACTTC.

The DNA of the CDR3 is TGTGCCAGCAGCTTAGACAGACCCTATGGCTACACCTTC. Its protein product is CASSLDRPYGYTF. The genes are TRBV7-8 and TRBJ1-2; D call uncertain. The germline CDR1 and CDR2 sequences are SGHVS and FQNEAQ. Trimming removed 1 base from V and 4 bases from J, with 7 bases in between. This CDR3 is 13 amino acids long.

This chain joins TRBV18 and TRBJ1-4, with D possibly TRBD1 on 5 matching bases. The CDR3 loop spans 16 amino acids. The V and J ends lost 6 bases and 5 bases respectively, with 19 bases between them. Per germline, CDR1 KGHSH and CDR2 LQKENI. The CDR3 protein is CASSPTQQAQNEKLFF. Written as DNA, the CDR3 is TGTGCCAGCTCTCCCACCCAACAGGCGCAAAATGAAAAACTGTTTTTT.

The chain is built from TRBV18 and TRBJ2-3; 9 bases line up with TRBD2. The V gene end was trimmed by 3 bases and the J gene end by 0 bases; junction bases not matched to a gene: 4. Germline assignment: CDR1 KGHSH and CDR2 LQKENI. The CDR3 is 16 amino acids. CDR3 protein: CASSPLSGRSTDTQYF. In DNA form, the CDR3 reads TGTGCCAGCTCACCTCTTAGCGGGAGAAGCACAGATACGCAGTATTTT.

CDR3: CASSLDADYGYTF. As DNA, the CDR3 is TGTGCCAGCAGCTTAGACGCGGACTATGGCTACACCTTC. The V and J genes are TRBV7-2 and TRBJ1-2; unclear D gene. V lost 1 base to trimming and J lost 3 bases, with 6 bases between them. CDR1 is SGHTA, CDR2 FQGNSA, per germline. The CDR3 runs 13 residues.

The chain recombines TRBV7-2 with TRBJ2-1, with TRBD2 as a possible D gene (6 bases). V dropped 2 bases and J dropped 7 bases, with 18 bases sitting between them. This CDR3 region has 16 residues. Per the germline V gene, CDR1 is SGHTA and CDR2 is FQGNSA. The CDR3 loop is CASSLRSGYSGNEQFF. In nucleotides, the CDR3 is TGTGCCAGCAGCTTACGGAGCGGGTACTCTGGAAATGAGCAGTTCTTC.

This chain links TRBV19 with TRBJ2-1; 7 nucleotides match TRBD1. V shed 8 bases, J shed 6 bases, and the junction held 10 bases outside the gene matches. Per the germline V gene, CDR1 is LNHDA and CDR2 is SQIVND (reference sequence). This CDR3 is 14 amino acids long. The CDR3: CASYDRARSNEQFF. The CDR3 DNA follows: TGTGCCAGTTACGACAGGGCCCGAAGCAATGAGCAGTTCTTC.

The CDR3 nucleotides read TGCAGCGTTGCGGGACTAGCGGGAGGGTTGGGTAACGAGCAGTACTTC. This encodes CSVAGLAGGLGNEQYF. This chain connects TRBV29-1 to TRBJ2-7; 16 bases agree with TRBD2. Trimming cost V 4 bases and J 5 bases; bases outside gene matches: 8. CDR1 SQVTM and CDR2 ANQGSEA come from the germline V gene. This CDR3 has 16 amino acids.

The chain recombines TRBV2 with TRBJ1-2; a possible D gene is TRBD1 (5 bases). Trimming pared 5 bases from V and 6 bases from J, leaving 10 bases between. Per the germline V gene, CDR1 is SNHLY and CDR2 is FYNNEI. CDR3 length: 12 residues. CDR3 sequence: CASSWSGNGYTF. The DNA for the CDR3 is TGTGCCAGCAGTTGGTCAGGGAATGGCTACACCTTC.

The chain couples TRBV15 to TRBJ2-7, with a tentative D call TRBD2 (5 bases). Germline-derived CDR1 and CDR2 are LNHNV and YYDKDF (reference sequence). V lost 0 bases and J 3 bases, leaving 9 bases between the germline ends. The CDR3 has 14 amino acids. DNA for the CDR3: TGTGCCACCAGCAGAGATATCACTAGCTACGAGCAGTACTTC. As protein: CATSRDITSYEQYF.

Here the CDR3 reads CASKTGGFTEAFF. The CDR3 DNA sequence: TGTGCCAGCAAGACAGGGGGCTTCACTGAAGCTTTCTTT. The V call is TRBV6-5, the J call TRBJ1-1; 10 bases fit TRBD1. Germline assignment: CDR1 MNHEY and CDR2 SVGAGI. Trimming at V came to 7 bases and at J to 4 bases, leaving 3 bases not matched to a gene. CDR3 size: 13 residues.

This clone has a handful of counts. V is TRBV7-6 and J is TRBJ1-5; 8 bases are shared with TRBD1. V trimming: 8 bases; J trimming: 4 bases; junction bases outside the gene matches: 7. CDR1 and CDR2 from the germline V gene are SGHVS and FNYEAQ. The CDR3 has 14 amino acids. DNA for the CDR3: TGTGCCAGCTCCCGACAGGGGCTAAATCAGCCCCAGCATTTT. Residues: CASSRQGLNQPQHF. Complete variable domain (other parts from reference TRBV7-6 and TRBJ1-5): GAGVSQSPRYKVTKRGQDVALRCDPISGHVSLYWYRQALGQGPEFLTYFNYEAQQDKSGLPNDRFSAERPEGSISTLTIQRTEQRDSAMYRCASSRQGLNQPQHFGDGTRLSIL.

The rearrangement links TRBV25-1 to TRBJ2-7, with 7 bases matching TRBD1. Looked up from germline, CDR1 is MGHDK and CDR2 is SYGVNS. The junction had 12 bases not matched to a gene; V was cut back by 5 bases and J by 2 bases. This CDR3 has 16 amino acids. The CDR3, as DNA: TGTGCCAGCAGTTCCGGGACAGATAAATCACCCTACGAGCAGTACTTC. Protein sequence: CASSSGTDKSPYEQYF.

The V call is TRBV28, the J call TRBJ2-7; 12 bases map to TRBD1. This CDR3 comprises 15 residues. The J segment lost 6 bases and the V segment lost 6 bases, leaving 9 bases of the junction unmatched. Germline CDR1 and CDR2: MDHEN and SYDVKM. As DNA, the CDR3 is TGTGCCAGCAGACAACCGGGACAGGGGGCCTCCGAGCAGTACTTC. The encoded protein is CASRQPGQGASEQYF.

V gene TRBV6-5 combines with J gene TRBJ1-1, with D hard to call. Trimming pared 5 bases from V and 2 bases from J, leaving 9 bases between. The CDR3 extends over 13 amino acids. Per germline, CDR1 MNHEY and CDR2 SVGAGI. The DNA for the CDR3 is TGTGCCAGCAGTGAACAGCCCAACACTGAAGCTTTCTTT. It encodes CASSEQPNTEAFF.

The sample holds a few counts of this clone. The V call is TRBV2, the J call TRBJ2-2, with D possibly TRBD1 on 5 matching bases. Trimming removed 4 bases at V and 0 bases at J, with 12 bases between. Germline values: CDR1 SNHLY, CDR2 FYNNEI. The CDR3 is 16 amino acids. Here the CDR3 reads CASSVRGQTNTGELFF. Written as DNA, the CDR3 is TGTGCCAGCAGTGTAAGGGGCCAGACGAACACCGGGGAGCTGTTTTTT.

The chain couples TRBV7-9 to TRBJ1-2, with D possibly matching TRBD1 (5 bases). The CDR3 length is 14 residues. Trimming removed 7 bases at V and 4 bases at J, with 16 bases between. The germline V gene encodes CDR1 SEHNR and CDR2 FQNEAQ (reference sequence). Written as DNA, the CDR3 is TGTGCCAGCAATGCTTTGCGGGGCTTCTATGGCTACACCTTC. Translating it yields CASNALRGFYGYTF.